The clone carrying this T cell receptor (beta chain) showed up just once. The target antigen is unknown. This sample is drawn from a study of OX40 agonist ivuxolimab in advanced cancers. Study as a whole: An agonistic anti-OX40 (CD134) antibody, ivuxolimab, was used to treat the patients. From roughly 23 to 85 years was the age range, with a mean of about 54 years, and 65% to 90% were male.

TCRdb's copy holds only in-frame clones and misses some; the assay was immunoSEQ multiplex PCR. The table lists 40,000 or so clones, 92% of them singletons, with less than 25% in the top ten. Findings and limits, study-wide: CD4+ and CD8+ T cells in blood underwent clonal expansion by week 6 at 0.1 to 3.0 mg/kg.

Germline CDR1 WSHSY, CDR2 SAAADI. V dropped 3 bases and J dropped 2 bases, with 14 bases sitting between them. The CDR3 extends over 15 amino acids. V is TRBV10-2 and J is TRBJ2-7; weak D call: TRBD1 (5 bases). The source of this sequence is an adult with an advanced solid tumor such as melanoma, head and neck, liver or kidney cancer. Sequencing used CD4+ or CD8+ T cells sorted from blood, obtained in a trial of the OX40 agonist ivuxolimab. The CDR3 here is CASSDSRTNTYEQYF. The CDR3 coding sequence is TGCGCCAGCAGTGATTCTAGGACAAACACCTACGAGCAGTACTTC.